This T cell receptor (beta chain) emerged from a study of identifying expanded T cells in peripheral blood. Assay used: immunoSEQ multiplex PCR; TCRdb lists only in-frame clones, some missing. Here the sample spans some 77,000 clones, 88% being singletons. Looked up from germline, CDR1 is LGHNA and CDR2 is YSLEER. The ends were cut back, 0 bases at V and 4 bases at J, with 15 bases in the middle. The CDR3 has 16 residues. The chain couples TRBV4-3 to TRBJ1-2; weak D call: TRBD1 (5 bases). This receptor was obtained from a person aged 18 to 70 in good health. Sequences were obtained from blood. As DNA, the CDR3 is TGCGCCAGCAGCCAAGATCACATGGGGGAACCCTATGGCTACACCTTC. Translation gives CASSQDHMGEPYGYTF.